The clone carrying this T cell receptor beta chain was seen only a few times. Constant-segment primers and 5'RACE yielded cDNA libraries for TCR alpha and TCR beta, each carrying sample barcodes and UMIs. Each CDR3 protein gets one entry after TCRdb re-called the 5' RACE reads with MiXCR. The sample holds about 390,000 distinct CDR3 sequences, roughly 21% seen once. This CDR3 comprises 12 residues. Trimming stripped 2 bases from V and 7 bases from J, with 9 bases between. Germline lookup yields CDR1 DFQATT and CDR2 SNEGSKA (reference sequence). The data stem from a study of T-cell memory formation after mild COVID-19.

The clonotype comes from an adult woman who had mild COVID-19 (a few samples of this study predate the infection). Cell type and time point are not known. V gene TRBV20-1 combines with J gene TRBJ2-1; no reliable D call. Sample: PBMCs or a T cell subset sorted from them (not recorded which). Here the CDR3 reads CSARTLSNEQFF. The CDR3 region has the DNA TGCAGTGCTAGAACACTCTCTAATGAGCAGTTCTTC.